This T cell receptor beta chain appears in the sequencing data of a study of T cells in Graves' hyperthyroidism and ophthalmopathy (dated by TCRdb to between 2018 and 2021). Some background on the complete study: Peripheral blood samples were taken at the time of initial diagnosis, prior to any treatment. To identify TCR V-J signatures that set the groups apart, the researchers used a discovery cohort of about a hundred patients, made up of fewer than 50 with Graves' ophthalmopathy and about 60 with stable Graves' hyperthyroidism. Whether ophthalmopathy could be predicted prospectively was tested in an independent validation cohort made up of fewer than 20 hyperthyroidism patients plus 17 patients who later progressed to ophthalmopathy. The 95 to 100 discovery patients were randomly divided into training and test sets at a 7:3 ratio. The study also compared thyroid tissue and blood T-cell repertoires from a handful of Graves' hyperthyroidism patients. After blood sampling, hyperthyroidism patients were treated with methimazole at a starting dose of 30 mg daily, and ophthalmopathy patients were treated with high-dose intravenous methylprednisolone. According to the paper, TCR Vbeta CDR3 sequencing was carried out on some 140 peripheral blood samples, which came from around 43 ophthalmopathy, around 74 hyperthyroidism and around 17 progressor patients.

A word on this clonotype: The specificity of this receptor is unknown. Base quality data are lacking; no much larger clone is found one base away.

TCR beta CDR3 regions were amplified from RNA transcripts. The TCR CDR3 was subjected to a first round of RT-PCR using the HTBI primer set and the Qiagen OneStep RT-PCR kit. The libraries were constructed in a second round of multiplex PCR and then size-selected and purified. Sequencing of the libraries was done on an Illumina HiSeq2000 using paired-end 100 bp reads. As for the authors' bioinformatics: Raw data were processed with SOAPnuke, discarding reads with adapters, uncalled bases, mean Phred below 15, or no exact constant-primer or identifier match. High-quality paired reads were merged with COPE v1.2.5, and unique nucleotide sequences were defined as clonotypes. MiTCR v1.1 was used to align the clonotypes against IMGT TRBV, TRBD and TRBJ reference segments. The analysis was restricted to V-J combinations with a frequency above 0.0001, which together covered 99% to 99.2% of the repertoires. A TCS score was defined as the ratio of F50 (clonal expansion) to E x V (chaos), with BLOSUM62-based TCRdist applied between CDR3 peptides within each V-J. Welch's t-statistics and random forest reduced 500 to 550 V-J features to 13, which were used in a naive Bayes classifier (R e1071). The public sequencing data were trimmed at Q25 with fastp and processed into clonotypes with MiXCR by TCRdb, which kept only in-frame beta chains. Each entry merges the rows of one CDR3 protein and shows their most common DNA and genes. Clone size and V and J calls follow TCRdb, not the original study. The sample table lists roughly 110,000 distinct CDR3 sequences, approximately 15% of them with a count of one. Together, the top ten hold 40% to 50% of the sample.

A patient counted as having stable Graves' hyperthyroidism if no progression to ophthalmopathy occurred over 18 months of follow-up. The hyperthyroidism patients were between 18 and 65 years old and newly diagnosed, with a disease duration of less than 2 months. Exclusion was applied to patients with uncontrolled infections, other autoimmune diseases, pregnancy or lactation. Diagnoses were based on clinical symptoms, serum thyroxine and TRAb, thyroid ultrasound and orbital computed tomography. PBMCs were separated from 10 ml of fresh peripheral blood using Ficoll-Paque density gradient centrifugation. Trizol reagent was used to extract total RNA, and RNA quality was then checked on an Agilent 2100 Bioanalyzer. Beyond this particular receptor, the publication reports: Sample size was not statistically predetermined, and blinding of investigators to group allocation was not performed. In cross-validation, a model built on a 13 V-J signature told ophthalmopathy apart from stable hyperthyroidism with under 90% sensitivity and about 81% specificity, and in testing the same model reached 80%/75%. Most expanded thyroid clonotypes (frequency above 0.001) were also detected in blood, suggesting blood repertoires may reflect thyroid immune responses. In validation, progression to ophthalmopathy was predicted by the model with 70.59% sensitivity and about 72% specificity, a median of roughly 6.4 months before onset.

At the junction V is shortened by 5 bases and J by 3 bases; bases outside the gene matches: 8. The CDR3 measures 15 amino acids from cysteine to phenylalanine. Only the CDR3 DNA stays, 45 bases, in frame from base 1. For CDR1 and CDR2, the germline V gene lists MNHNS and SASEGT. Material for sequencing was blood. This clonotype was sampled from a woman aged 45-65 years with Graves' hyperthyroidism. The rearrangement joined TRBV6-1 to TRBJ2-7, and 9 junction bases match TRBD1. The DNA reads TGTGCCAGCAGTAGAAAACAGGGGGCTGGCTACGAGCAGTACTTC. It codes for CASSRKQGAGYEQYF.